The 23 T cell receptor beta chains below were found in one sample sequenced in a study of vaccination and CD4 T cells after COVID-19. The assay that was used to sequence DNA from cultured CD4+ T cells was the Oncomine TCR Beta short-read assay. TCRdb independently ran MiXCR on the PCR reads; one entry per CDR3 protein. The repertoire includes roughly 25,000 distinct CDR3 sequences, around 67% of them detected once, and approximately 21% sits in the top ten. Treatment indicated: approximately nine-day PBMC culture with coronavirus spike peptide pools or control peptides (ViraFEST assay). These TCRs are of unknown antigen specificity. Specimen: CD4+ T cells from blood, cultured in vitro, collected after SARS-CoV-2 vaccination. The receptors come from a human donor who received a COVID-19 vaccine.

V gene TRBV12-3 or TRBV12-4 combines with J gene TRBJ2-2; 8 bases line up with TRBD2. V lost 7 bases, J lost 4 bases, and 8 bases stayed unmatched. The CDR3 is 15 residues long. CDR3 DNA sequence: TGTGCCAGCAACGGGCGGGGGGTAGGCACCGGGGAGCTGTTTTTT. Translation: CASNGRGVGTGELFF.

The chain joins TRBV12-5 to TRBJ2-7; D is unclear. Looked up from germline, CDR1 is LGHNT and CDR2 is FRNRAP. This CDR3 contains 15 residues. The V end was cut by 3 bases, the J end by 4 bases, with 16 bases between. The CDR3 DNA reads TGTGCTAGTGGTTTTAGCCCTCCCACACCATACGAGCAGTACTTC. Protein product: CASGFSPPTPYEQYF. The full variable domain, in which reference TRBV12-5 and TRBJ2-7 provide the parts outside the CDR3, is DARVTQTPRHKVTEMGQEVTMRCQPILGHNTVFWYRQTMMQGLELLAYFRNRAPLDDSGMPKDRFSAEMPDATLATLKIQPSEPRDSAVYFCASGFSPPTPYEQYFGPGTRLTVT.

The chain links TRBV12-3 or TRBV12-4 to TRBJ1-2; the match to TRBD1 covers 8 bases. V shed 5 bases and J 7 bases; nucleotides not matched to a gene: 18. The CDR3 loop spans 17 amino acids. CDR3 bases: TGTGCCAGCAGTCCCTTAGGGATGACAGGGGCGGTGGGTGGCTACACCTTC. Encoded protein: CASSPLGMTGAVGGYTF.

The chain links TRBV12-5 to TRBJ1-3; 7 bases align to TRBD1. The V gene's germline CDR1 is LGHNT and CDR2 FRNRAP. The V gene end was trimmed by 4 bases and the J gene end by 2 bases; junction bases not matched to a gene: 5. The CDR3 is made up of 15 amino acids. CDR3 sequence: CASGWQGDAGNTIYF. CDR3 nucleotides: TGTGCTAGTGGTTGGCAGGGGGACGCTGGAAACACCATATATTTT.

This clonotype was observed a handful of times. The chain carries TRBV20-1 and TRBJ2-5; 9 bases are shared with TRBD1. The CDR3 is 14 amino acids. The V and J ends lost 3 bases and 5 bases, in that order; junction bases with no gene match: 7. CDR1 is DFQATT and CDR2 is SNEGSKA in the germline V gene (reference sequence). CDR3 protein: CSARSRDREETQYF. The CDR3 region has the DNA TGCAGTGCTAGGAGCCGGGACAGGGAGGAGACCCAGTACTTC.

The chain couples TRBV20-1 to TRBJ2-3; D ambiguous. Germline CDR1 is DFQATT and CDR2 is SNEGSKA (reference sequence). Trimming took 1 base from V and 0 from J, leaving 8 bases between them. The CDR3 extends over 14 amino acids. For the CDR3, the DNA is TGCAGTGCTAGAGTGCGAGGAAGCACAGATACGCAGTATTTT. Protein sequence: CSARVRGSTDTQYF.

The sample holds a few counts of this clonotype. The chain has TRBV23-1 and TRBJ2-3; 11 bases are shared with TRBD2. TRBV23-1 is an open reading frame, and its role is uncertain. This CDR3 is 15 amino acids long. With 5 bases clipped from V and 7 bases from J, the junction kept 8 bases outside the gene matches. CDR3 residues: CASSRLAGPCYTQYF. CDR3 in DNA: TGCGCCAGCAGTAGACTAGCGGGGCCTTGCTATACGCAGTATTTT.

V is TRBV20-1 and J is TRBJ2-2; 9 bases line up with TRBD1. This CDR3 is built from 16 residues. With 5 bases clipped from V and 6 bases from J, the junction kept 13 bases outside the gene matches. CDR1 and CDR2 (germline): DFQATT, SNEGSKA (reference sequence). The CDR3 reads CSAGVSGTGRSGELFF. Here the CDR3 DNA reads TGCAGTGCTGGGGTTTCCGGGACAGGGAGGTCCGGGGAGCTGTTTTTT.

This clonotype was seen a handful of times. The chain has TRBV5-4 and TRBJ2-3; weak D call: TRBD1 (7 bases). The V and J ends lost 4 bases and 3 bases respectively, with 15 bases between them. CDR3 length: 15 residues. Germline V gene data show CDR1 as SGHNT and CDR2 as YYREEE (reference sequence). This CDR3 is CASSPGAGGTDTQYF. In nucleotides, the CDR3 is TGTGCCAGCAGCCCCGGCGCAGGGGGGACAGATACGCAGTATTTT. Combining the CDR3 with reference TRBV5-4 and TRBJ2-3 gives the whole variable domain ETGVTQSPTHLIKTRGQQVTLRCSSQSGHNTVSWYQQALGQGPQFIFQYYREEENGRGNFPPRFSGLQFPNYSSELNVNALELDDSALYLCASSPGAGGTDTQYFGPGTRLTVL.

The genes are TRBV12-3 or TRBV12-4 and TRBJ2-7; weak D call: TRBD1 (5 bases). Matching the DNA end better, TRBJ2-5 makes the J call doubtful. The CDR3 contains 15 residues. The CDR3 sequence: CASSRGGAGKETQYF. The CDR3 nucleotides are TGTGCCAGCAGCCGAGGTGGGGCTGGAAAAGAGACCCAGTACTTC.

CDR3 sequence reads: CASSPAGGLGTEAFF. The CDR3 DNA sequence: TGTGCCAGCAGTCCCGCGGGGGGTTTGGGGACTGAAGCTTTCTTT. The chain is built from TRBV28 and TRBJ1-1, with D tentatively TRBD1 (5 bases). The germline V gene encodes CDR1 MDHEN and CDR2 SYDVKM. This CDR3 comprises 15 residues. Trimming took off 5 bases at V and 5 bases at J, with 18 bases between the two ends.

The chain is built from TRBV5-1 and TRBJ1-2, with D perhaps matching TRBD1 (6 bases). The germline V and J ends were trimmed by 0 bases and 2 bases, with 11 bases remaining between them. CDR1 and CDR2 from the germline V gene are SGHRS and YFSETQ. There are 15 residues in the CDR3. CDR3 coding DNA: TGCGCCAGCAGCTTGGACGCCAGGGGAAACTATGGCTACACCTTC. Protein: CASSLDARGNYGYTF.

The CDR3 DNA reads TGTGCCAGCAGTTACTCGACGGAGGTTGTTGGCTACACCTTC. It yields the protein CASSYSTEVVGYTF. The rearrangement uses TRBV6-5 and TRBJ1-2; D remains ambiguous. Trimming stripped 0 bases from V and 7 bases from J, with 12 bases between. The CDR3 is made up of 14 amino acids. Germline V gene sequence: CDR1 MNHEY, CDR2 SVGAGI.

This clonotype has a handful of counts. Here the CDR3 DNA reads TGTGCCACCAGCAGAGATGCCCGACTAGCGACGGGTTCAACAGATACGCAGTATTTT. Its protein product is CATSRDARLATGSTDTQYF. The chain couples TRBV15 to TRBJ2-3; 8 positions agree with TRBD2. V gave up 0 bases and J gave up 3 bases; unmatched junction bases: 14. Germline values: CDR1 LNHNV, CDR2 YYDKDF (reference sequence). The CDR3 loop spans 19 amino acids.

A few counts support this clonotype. The chain recombines TRBV19 with TRBJ1-1; no firm D call. The CDR3 extends over 14 amino acids. V was pared by 0 bases and J by 4 bases, with 9 bases between. CDR1 is LNHDA, CDR2 SQIVND, per germline (reference sequence). The CDR3 region is CASSIDRGTTEAFF. The CDR3, as DNA: TGTGCCAGTAGTATAGATCGGGGAACCACTGAAGCTTTCTTT.

The J gene is TRBJ2-3, the V gene TRBV7-8; D is unresolved. Germline-derived CDR1 and CDR2 are SGHVS and FQNEAQ. V was shortened by 2 bases and J by 6 bases, with 6 bases between the two germline ends. CDR3 size: 12 residues. The CDR3 region is CASSLIGDTQYF. For the CDR3, the DNA is TGTGCCAGCAGCTTAATAGGCGATACGCAGTATTTT.

This sequence joins TRBV24-1 and TRBJ1-2, with no clear D. Trimming left V 0 bases short and J 7 bases short, with 11 bases between. Germline V gene data show CDR1 as KGHDR and CDR2 as SFDVKD. The CDR3 loop spans 14 amino acids. The CDR3 DNA sequence: TGTGCCACCAGTGATTTGAAGGAAGAAGTTGGCTACACCTTC. Translating it yields CATSDLKEEVGYTF.

The sample holds one count of this clonotype. The V and J genes are TRBV20-1 and TRBJ1-5, with a weak D call TRBD1 (5 bases). The CDR3 is 18 residues long. CDR1 DFQATT and CDR2 SNEGSKA come from the germline V gene (reference sequence). Trimming removed 0 bases from V and 4 bases from J, with 22 bases in between. The CDR3 reads CSARDLRQGGWRNQPQHF. Here the CDR3 DNA reads TGCAGTGCTAGAGATCTCCGGCAGGGAGGTTGGAGAAATCAGCCCCAGCATTTT.

This clonotype appeared once. The chain uses TRBV5-4 and TRBJ1-2, with D possibly matching TRBD1 (6 bases). CDR3 length equals 14 residues. CDR1 SGHNT and CDR2 YYREEE come from the germline V gene (reference sequence). Trimming removed 3 bases at V and 7 bases at J, with 16 bases between. CDR3 loop: CASSSVGGRGGYTF. As DNA, the CDR3 is TGTGCCAGCAGCTCGGTCGGGGGGCGGGGTGGCTACACCTTC.

The chain carries TRBV7-6 and TRBJ2-7, with D perhaps matching TRBD2 (5 bases). The CDR3 is 13 amino acids. CDR1 and CDR2 (germline): SGHVS, FNYEAQ. The V gene lost 5 bases and the J gene lost 6 bases, with 14 bases spanning the gap. CDR3 nucleotide sequence: TGTGCCAGCAGCCCCACCGGGGTAGGCGAGCAGTACTTC. Translation gives CASSPTGVGEQYF.

This clonotype showed up just a few times. This chain joins TRBV19 and TRBJ1-2; D may be TRBD1 (6 bases). The germline V gene has CDR1 LNHDA and CDR2 SQIVND (reference sequence). Trimming took 9 bases from V and 8 from J, leaving 10 bases between them. The CDR3 has 10 amino acids. DNA for the CDR3: TGTGCCAGCTACAGGGAGGGCTACACCTTC. It yields the protein CASYREGYTF.

This sequence joins TRBV19 and TRBJ1-4; weak D call: TRBD1 (5 bases). Trimming stripped 6 bases from V and 4 bases from J, with 15 bases between. Germline V lookup: CDR1 LNHDA, CDR2 SQIVND (reference sequence). The CDR3 loop spans 15 amino acids. The CDR3 DNA sequence: TGTGCCAGTAGACCATCGGGACTGAGTAATGAAAAACTGTTTTTT. Its protein is CASRPSGLSNEKLFF.

V is TRBV24-1 and J is TRBJ1-1; a weak D match, TRBD1 (6 bases). V was cut by 6 bases and J by 8 bases, with 9 bases left in between. The CDR3 totals 11 residues. The germline V gene has CDR1 KGHDR and CDR2 SFDVKD. CDR3 amino acids: CATSRGAEAFF. The CDR3 bases are TGTGCCACCAGTCGGGGGGCAGAAGCTTTCTTT.